The 25 T cell receptor beta chains listed next were all sequenced from one sample in a study of cytomegalovirus exposure and HLA in healthy donors (dated by TCRdb to about 2017). Library prep was done by the immunoSEQ multiplex PCR assay. This is the immuneACCESS table as TCRdb keeps it, with only in-frame sequences that have V and J called. A part of the clones is gone; compared with another copy, unresolved V genes explain less than half, and the rest is unexplained. The sample yields some 240,000 clones; over 75% were counted once. Together, the top ten hold 2% to 2.5% of the sample. Sequencing was performed on PBMCs. These receptors all come from a woman in her late teens or twenties in good health and CMV-seropositive.

This sequence joins TRBV19 and TRBJ1-5; unclear D gene. The CDR3 totals 17 residues. The V and J ends lost 6 bases and 1 base respectively, with 19 bases between them. Germline V CDR1 and CDR2: LNHDA, SQIVND (reference sequence). The CDR3 bases are TGTGCCAGTAGGCGGAGACGACCCCCCGAAAGCAATCAGCCCCAGCATTTT. Translation: CASRRRRPPESNQPQHF.

The J gene is TRBJ2-1, the V gene TRBV11-2; maybe TRBD2 (5 bases). The V gene's germline CDR1 is SGHAT and CDR2 FQNNGV. V was pared by 5 bases and J by 11 bases, with 13 bases between. This CDR3 spans 12 amino acids. In nucleotides, the CDR3 is TGTGCCAGCAGCACTAGGGCTCCGCAGCAGTTCTTC. Translating gives CASSTRAPQQFF.

The J gene is TRBJ2-7, the V gene TRBV27, with D possibly TRBD1 on 6 matching bases. Trimming removed 4 bases at V and 6 bases at J, with 13 bases between. CDR1 is MNHEY, CDR2 SMNVEV, per germline (reference sequence). This CDR3 contains 13 residues. The CDR3 here is CASSSGSRGEQYF. CDR3 nucleotide sequence: TGTGCCAGCAGTTCCGGCAGCAGGGGCGAGCAGTACTTC.

The V gene is TRBV5-4, the J gene TRBJ1-2, with D hard to call. This CDR3 has 13 residues. The V gene's germline CDR1 is SGHNT and CDR2 YYREEE (reference sequence). Trimming left V 4 bases short and J 6 bases short, with 13 bases between. This CDR3 is CASSHESGHGYTF. In DNA, the CDR3 is TGTGCCAGCAGCCACGAATCAGGCCATGGCTACACCTTC. The whole variable domain, remainder taken from reference TRBV5-4 and TRBJ1-2, is ETGVTQSPTHLIKTRGQQVTLRCSSQSGHNTVSWYQQALGQGPQFIFQYYREEENGRGNFPPRFSGLQFPNYSSELNVNALELDDSALYLCASSHESGHGYTFGSGTRLTVV.

This chain joins TRBV11-3 and TRBJ2-2; the match to TRBD1 covers 7 bases. V lost 2 bases to trimming and J lost 1 base; unmatched junction nucleotides: 4. The CDR3 is made up of 16 amino acids. Per the germline V gene, CDR1 is SGHNT and CDR2 is YENEEA. The CDR3 DNA reads as TGTGCCAGCAGCTTACTAGGGACAGAGAACACCGGGGAGCTGTTTTTT. It translates to CASSLLGTENTGELFF.

This clone was counted a single time. The rearrangement joins TRBV2 to TRBJ1-5; TRBD1 matches at 8 bases. Trimming cost V 6 bases and J 0 bases; bases outside gene matches: 4. CDR3 length equals 15 residues. Germline lookup yields CDR1 SNHLY and CDR2 FYNNEI. The CDR3 DNA reads as TGTGCCAGCAGACCGGACAGGGCTAGCAATCAGCCCCAGCATTTT. Its protein is CASRPDRASNQPQHF.

CDR3 DNA sequence: TGCAGCGTTATGTTCGGCAGCCCGGGGGAGCAGTACTTC. Its translation: CSVMFGSPGEQYF. The rearrangement links TRBV29-1 to TRBJ2-7, with D tentatively TRBD2 (5 bases). Trimming took off 5 bases at V and 7 bases at J, with 18 bases between the two ends. The length of the CDR3 is 13 residues. Per germline, CDR1 SQVTM and CDR2 ANQGSEA.

The rearrangement joins TRBV27 to TRBJ2-1, with 8 bases lining up with TRBD2. Looked up from germline, CDR1 is MNHEY and CDR2 is SMNVEV (reference sequence). V was clipped by 5 bases and J by 8 bases; unmatched bases: 11. This CDR3 has 15 amino acids. The CDR3 reads CASSPPGRVRDEQFF. In nucleotides, the CDR3 is TGTGCCAGCAGTCCCCCCGGGAGGGTTAGGGATGAGCAGTTCTTC.

The V and J genes are TRBV14 and TRBJ2-1; 10 nucleotides align to TRBD2. Unmatched junction bases numbered 5, after V lost 0 bases and J lost 6 bases. Germline CDR1 SGHDN, CDR2 FVKESK. The CDR3 is 16 amino acids. CDR3 region: CASSQDRLAGVNEQFF. CDR3 in DNA: TGTGCCAGCAGCCAAGATAGGCTAGCGGGAGTCAATGAGCAGTTCTTC. The full variable domain, in which reference TRBV14 and TRBJ2-1 provide the parts outside the CDR3, is EAGVTQFPSHSVIEKGQTVTLRCDPISGHDNLYWYRRVMGKEIKFLLHFVKESKQDESGMPNNRFLAERTGGTYSTLKVQPAELEDSGVYFCASSQDRLAGVNEQFFGPGTRLTVL.

This chain connects TRBV29-1 to TRBJ1-3, with 7 bases aligning to TRBD1. Germline CDR1 reads SQVTM; CDR2 reads ANQGSEA. V shed 6 bases and J 2 bases; nucleotides not matched to a gene: 7. CDR3 length equals 14 residues. The CDR3: CSVDHRGTGNTIYF. The CDR3 DNA sequence: TGCAGCGTAGACCACAGGGGTACTGGAAACACCATATATTTT.

The chain carries TRBV7-3 and TRBJ2-7, with 9 nucleotides matching TRBD1. V trimming: 5 bases; J trimming: 7 bases; junction bases outside the gene matches: 6. Germline V gene lookup returns CDR1 SGHTA and CDR2 FQGTGA. The CDR3 is 13 amino acids. The CDR3 is CASSRGTGREQYF. The CDR3 DNA reads TGTGCCAGCAGCCGAGGGACAGGGCGAGAGCAGTACTTC.

This clone has just one count. V usage is TRBV30 and J usage is TRBJ2-1; D unclear. V was clipped by 3 bases and J by 7 bases, with 19 bases between them. Germline V gene lookup returns CDR1 GTSNPN and CDR2 SVGIG (reference sequence). The length of the CDR3 is 15 residues. The CDR3 is CAWSGGLLARNEQFF. DNA of the CDR3: TGTGCCTGGAGCGGCGGTCTCCTCGCCCGAAATGAGCAGTTCTTC.

The chain employs TRBV6-1 and TRBJ2-3, with 7 bases matching TRBD2. The CDR3 is made up of 14 amino acids. The ends lost 8 bases at V and 5 bases at J; junction bases unmatched: 10. The germline V gene has CDR1 MNHNS and CDR2 SASEGT. CDR3 in DNA: TGTGCCAGCCTTAGTGCGGGAGCCGGAGATACGCAGTATTTT. Amino acid sequence: CASLSAGAGDTQYF.

The chain carries TRBV4-2 and TRBJ2-3, with TRBD1 identical over 8 bases. The CDR3 extends over 24 amino acids. V dropped 0 bases and J dropped 0; count of bases not matched to a gene: 26. Germline values: CDR1 LGHNA, CDR2 YNFKEQ. Here the CDR3 DNA reads TGTGCCAGCAGCCAAGATTCCCCTAGGGGCAGGGGGCGACGGGGATCACGTAGCACAGATACGCAGTATTTT. Amino acid sequence: CASSQDSPRGRGRRGSRSTDTQYF.

The chain links TRBV5-4 to TRBJ1-5; 7 bases are a match to TRBD1. CDR1 and CDR2 from the germline V gene are SGHNT and YYREEE (reference sequence). V lost 2 bases and J lost 8; bases outside the gene matches: 4. The CDR3 contains 13 residues. The CDR3: CASSLDRAKPQHF. For the CDR3, the DNA is TGTGCCAGCAGCTTAGACAGGGCAAAGCCCCAGCATTTT. The full variable domain, in which reference TRBV5-4 and TRBJ1-5 provide the parts outside the CDR3, is ETGVTQSPTHLIKTRGQQVTLRCSSQSGHNTVSWYQQALGQGPQFIFQYYREEENGRGNFPPRFSGLQFPNYSSELNVNALELDDSALYLCASSLDRAKPQHFGDGTRLSIL.

The rearrangement joins TRBV9 to TRBJ1-4, with 10 bases identical to TRBD1. The CDR3 runs to 16 residues. V gave up 4 bases and J gave up 3 bases; unmatched junction bases: 6. In germline, CDR1 is SGDLS, CDR2 YYNGEE. The CDR3 loop is CASSPSGTGANEKLFF. As DNA, the CDR3 is TGTGCCAGCAGCCCAAGTGGGACAGGGGCTAATGAAAAACTGTTTTTT.

This chain uses TRBV5-1 with TRBJ1-6; maybe TRBD1 (5 bases). The V gene lost 4 bases and the J gene lost 7 bases, with 12 bases spanning the gap. CDR3 length: 14 amino acids. Germline CDR1 SGHRS, CDR2 YFSETQ. DNA for the CDR3: TGCGCCAGCAGCCCCCGGGAGGGGAATTCACCCCTCCACTTT. Amino acid sequence: CASSPREGNSPLHF. The full variable domain, its missing parts supplied by reference TRBV5-1 and TRBJ1-6, is KAGVTQTPRYLIKTRGQQVTLSCSPISGHRSVSWYQQTPGQGLQFLFEYFSETQRNKGNFPGRFSGRQFSNSRSEMNVSTLELGDSALYLCASSPREGNSPLHFGNGTRLTVT.

The chain recombines TRBV4-1 with TRBJ1-3; tentatively, D is TRBD1 (5 bases). From germline, CDR1 is MGHRA and CDR2 YSYEKL. This CDR3 has 15 amino acids. Trimming stripped 0 bases from V and 4 bases from J, with 10 bases between. The CDR3 nucleotides read TGCGCCAGCAGCCAAGAGGGGGGAGACGGAAACACCATATATTTT. Encoded protein: CASSQEGGDGNTIYF.

This chain links TRBV5-1 with TRBJ2-7; weak D call: TRBD2 (6 bases). Germline V lookup: CDR1 SGHRS, CDR2 YFSETQ. The CDR3 loop spans 15 amino acids. V dropped 3 bases and J dropped 3 bases, with 16 bases sitting between them. The CDR3 protein is CASSWGGTDHYEQYF. The CDR3 coding sequence is TGCGCCAGCAGCTGGGGCGGGACGGATCACTACGAGCAGTACTTC.

The J gene is TRBJ2-2, the V gene TRBV6-5; D not certain. V was cut by 7 bases and J by 4 bases, with 7 bases left in between. The CDR3 consists of 12 residues. Germline V gene sequence: CDR1 MNHEY, CDR2 SVGAGI. CDR3 region: CASIAPTGELFF. For the CDR3, the DNA is TGTGCCAGCATAGCCCCCACCGGGGAGCTGTTTTTT.

The V call is TRBV28, the J call TRBJ2-1, with 10 bases fitting TRBD2. The ends lost 3 bases at V and 6 bases at J; junction bases unmatched: 11. Germline CDR1 reads MDHEN; CDR2 reads SYDVKM. The CDR3 runs 17 residues. The chain's CDR3 is CASSLTVGASGSNEQFF. In DNA, the CDR3 is TGTGCCAGCAGTTTGACGGTTGGGGCTAGCGGGAGCAATGAGCAGTTCTTC.

The V and J genes are TRBV7-3 and TRBJ2-5, with 7 bases matching TRBD2. This CDR3 has 16 amino acids. After removal of 5 bases from V and 1 base from J, the junction contained 10 bases not matched to a gene. Looked up from germline, CDR1 is SGHTA and CDR2 is FQGTGA. This chain's CDR3 is CASSPVAGLLQETQYF. The CDR3 bases are TGTGCCAGCAGCCCCGTAGCGGGCCTCCTCCAAGAGACCCAGTACTTC.

This rearrangement joins TRBV27 to TRBJ1-5; 7 positions match TRBD1. Germline-derived CDR1 and CDR2 are MNHEY and SMNVEV (reference sequence). With V trimmed by 5 bases and J by 5 bases, 3 bases remained unmatched. This CDR3 comprises 13 residues. In DNA, the CDR3 is TGTGCCAGCAGTATCCAGGGGGATCAGCCCCAGCATTTT. This sequence encodes CASSIQGDQPQHF.

V usage is TRBV5-4 and J usage is TRBJ1-2; 8 positions match TRBD1. The length of the CDR3 is 18 residues. The J segment lost 7 bases and the V segment lost 1 base, leaving 18 bases of the junction unmatched. Germline CDR1 and CDR2: SGHNT and YYREEE (reference sequence). The CDR3 sequence is CASSLTPLTGAGGGGYTF. CDR3 nucleotide sequence: TGTGCCAGCAGCTTGACCCCATTGACAGGGGCCGGGGGAGGTGGCTACACCTTC. The whole variable domain, filled in from reference TRBV5-4 and TRBJ1-2, reads ETGVTQSPTHLIKTRGQQVTLRCSSQSGHNTVSWYQQALGQGPQFIFQYYREEENGRGNFPPRFSGLQFPNYSSELNVNALELDDSALYLCASSLTPLTGAGGGGYTFGSGTRLTVV.

The V gene is TRBV5-1, the J gene TRBJ2-3; possible D gene TRBD2, 5 bases. The V and J ends lost 6 bases and 1 base respectively, with 12 bases between them. CDR1 is SGHRS, CDR2 YFSETQ, per germline. This CDR3 region has 14 residues. The CDR3 DNA follows: TGCGCCAGCAACTCAAACGGGGGCACAGATACGCAGTATTTT. This sequence encodes CASNSNGGTDTQYF.